These 32 T cell receptor beta chains were sequenced from one sample in a study of T cell repertoires in cytomegalovirus infection. Each CDR3 protein is one row after TCRdb ran MiXCR on the reads. Of about 470,000 distinct CDR3 sequences in the sample, under 45% are singletons; the top ten hold around 45%. The antigens these receptors bind are not known. Sequencing used cultured PBMCs, obtained from culture after CMV antigen stimulation. The receptors come from a human donor in good health (CMV status not recorded). Some clones in this sample may be carry-over from other donors' samples.

This clonotype was counted a few times. The J gene is TRBJ2-3, the V gene TRBV12-3 or TRBV12-4; D gene unclear. V dropped 3 bases and J dropped 6 bases, with 7 bases sitting between them. The CDR3 has 12 amino acids. CDR3 sequence reads: CASSFSWDTQYF. DNA for the CDR3: TGTGCCAGCAGTTTTTCCTGGGATACGCAGTATTTT.

This clonotype came up a few times. The V and J genes are TRBV6-6 and TRBJ1-5; D gene ambiguous. The CDR3 runs to 17 residues. Per the germline V gene, CDR1 is MNHNY and CDR2 is SVGAGI (reference sequence). Trimming removed 7 bases at V and 2 bases at J, with 21 bases between. The CDR3 bases are TGTGCCAGCACCCCCGACGGAGGGAGGTTCGGCAATCAGCCCCAGCATTTT. Protein sequence: CASTPDGGRFGNQPQHF.

J is TRBJ1-5 and V is TRBV12-3 or TRBV12-4; D is perhaps TRBD1 (5 bases). V was cut by 4 bases and J by 2 bases, with 15 bases left in between. CDR3 length equals 16 residues. The DNA for the CDR3 is TGTGCCAGCAGTTCCCGGGGGGGTGGAGGCAATCAGCCCCAGCATTTT. Encoded protein: CASSSRGGGGNQPQHF.

The chain has TRBV7-2 and TRBJ1-1; weak D call: TRBD1 (6 bases). Trimming took 6 bases from V and 3 from J, leaving 11 bases between them. Germline CDR1 is SGHTA and CDR2 is FQGNSA. CDR3 length equals 13 residues. CDR3 in DNA: TGTGCCAGCAGACGCGACAGGTACACTGAAGCTTTCTTT. Protein product: CASRRDRYTEAFF.

This chain joins TRBV27 and TRBJ2-1; D is undetermined. The V gene's germline CDR1 is MNHEY and CDR2 SMNVEV (reference sequence). The length of the CDR3 is 15 residues. With 4 bases removed from V and 0 bases from J, the gap between germline ends came to 10 bases. The CDR3, as DNA: TGTGCCAGCAGTTATGGGGTCAGCTCCTACAATGAGCAGTTCTTC. Protein product: CASSYGVSSYNEQFF.

This chain joins TRBV4-1 and TRBJ2-1, with unresolved D. The CDR3 sequence is 17 residues long. The germline CDR1 and CDR2 sequences are MGHRA and YSYEKL. Trimming removed 0 bases from V and 3 bases from J, with 15 bases in between. The CDR3 here is CASSQDPVRHRYNEQFF. In DNA form, the CDR3 reads TGCGCCAGCAGCCAAGACCCGGTCCGGCATCGCTACAATGAGCAGTTCTTC.

The genes are TRBV5-1 and TRBJ1-4, with D possibly matching TRBD1 (6 bases). Germline lookup yields CDR1 SGHRS and CDR2 YFSETQ. This CDR3 has 16 residues. V lost 4 bases and J 0 bases, leaving 13 bases between the germline ends. Here the CDR3 DNA reads TGCGCCAGCAGCGCCTGGGGGGCGGCAACTAATGAAAAACTGTTTTTT. This translates into CASSAWGAATNEKLFF.

There are a few counts of this clonotype. The chain links TRBV7-2 to TRBJ2-1, with 10 bases matching TRBD1. CDR1 SGHTA and CDR2 FQGNSA come from the germline V gene. The CDR3 is 13 residues long. Trimming took 7 bases from V and 10 from J; bases not matched to a gene: 7. CDR3 sequence (DNA): TGTGCCAGCAACCGACAGGGGGCAGGGGAGCAGTTCTTC. This encodes CASNRQGAGEQFF. Drawing the rest from reference TRBV7-2 and TRBJ2-1, the complete variable domain is GAGVSQSPSNKVTEKGKDVELRCDPISGHTALYWYRQSLGQGLEFLIYFQGNSAPDKSGLPSDRFSAERTGGSVSTLTIQRTQQEDSAVYLCASNRQGAGEQFFGPGTRLTVL.

The rearrangement uses TRBV20-1 and TRBJ1-2; no reliable D call. Germline lookup yields CDR1 DFQATT and CDR2 SNEGSKA (reference sequence). V lost 0 bases, J lost 1 base, and 12 bases lay in between. The CDR3 sequence is 15 residues long. The CDR3 here is CSARDGQKLNYGYTF. CDR3 in DNA: TGCAGTGCTAGAGATGGGCAGAAACTTAACTATGGCTACACCTTC.

To note about this clonotype: This sequence may be a read error, since a much larger clone differs from it by one base. V and J are TRBV7-2 and TRBJ2-1; 11 bases are a match to TRBD2. The CDR3 has 16 residues. The trim removed 6 bases at V and 4 bases at J, leaving 8 bases unmatched. Germline V gene data show CDR1 as SGHTA and CDR2 as FQGNSA. The CDR3 reads CASRLTGLAEYNEQFF. The CDR3 DNA sequence: TGTGCCAGCAGATTGACGGGACTAGCGGAGTACAATGAGCAGTTCTTC. The full variable domain, with the rest looked up from reference TRBV7-2 and TRBJ2-1, is GAGVSQSPSNKVTEKGKDVELRCDPISGHTALYWYRQSLGQGLEFLIYFQGNSAPDKSGLPSDRFSAERTGGSVSTLTIQRTQQEDSAVYLCASRLTGLAEYNEQFFGPGTRLTVL.

The chain has TRBV7-9 and TRBJ2-5; D possibly matches TRBD1 or TRBD2 (6 bases each). Trimming shortened V by 3 bases and J by 2 bases, and 13 bases separated the two germline ends. The CDR3 is 15 amino acids. CDR1 and CDR2 from the germline V gene are SEHNR and FQNEAQ (reference sequence). Here the CDR3 DNA reads TGTGCCAGCAGCTTTCACGGGGGCCGACAAGAGACCCAGTACTTC. Amino acids: CASSFHGGRQETQYF. The entire variable domain, with the rest obtained from reference TRBV7-9 and TRBJ2-5, is as follows: DTGVSQNPRHKITKRGQNVTFRCDPISEHNRLYWYRQTLGQGPEFLTYFQNEAQLEKSRLLSDRFSAERPKGSFSTLEIQRTEQGDSAMYLCASSFHGGRQETQYFGPGTRLLVL.

This clonotype was recorded once. V and J are TRBV5-4 and TRBJ1-6; D is perhaps TRBD1 (5 bases). This CDR3 spans 13 amino acids. The V end was cut by 5 bases, the J end by 7 bases, with 10 bases between. Looked up from germline, CDR1 is SGHNT and CDR2 is YYREEE (reference sequence). CDR3 nucleotide sequence: TGTGCCAGCAGTATTCGGGGGAATTCACCCCTCCACTTT. Amino acid sequence: CASSIRGNSPLHF.

Only one count was recorded for this clonotype. The chain couples TRBV6-5 to TRBJ1-1; D is unclear. Germline CDR1 and CDR2: MNHEY and SVGAGI. The length of the CDR3 is 13 residues. The V end lost 7 bases, the J end lost 5 bases, and 14 bases lay between the germline ends. CDR3 loop: CASTASWGTEAFF. DNA for the CDR3: TGTGCCAGCACCGCGAGCTGGGGAACTGAAGCTTTCTTT.

J is TRBJ1-2 and V is TRBV6-1; D might be TRBD1 (5 bases). The V end was cut by 5 bases, the J end by 8 bases, with 12 bases between. CDR1 is MNHNS and CDR2 is SASEGT in the germline V gene. The length of the CDR3 is 12 residues. CDR3 nucleotide sequence: TGTGCCAGCAGTCCAGGGTTTCAAGGCTACACCTTC. Translation: CASSPGFQGYTF.

This sequence joins TRBV12-3 or TRBV12-4 and TRBJ2-1, with 9 bases that match TRBD2. Trimming took 6 bases from V and 7 from J; bases not matched to a gene: 10. The CDR3 spans 15 residues. CDR3 loop: CASRGPLAGLNEQFF. CDR3 in DNA: TGTGCCAGCAGGGGTCCTCTAGCGGGACTTAATGAGCAGTTCTTC.

This clonotype was recorded a few times. The rearrangement uses TRBV7-2 and TRBJ1-2; TRBD1 agrees at 11 bases. Trimming cost V 3 bases and J 8 bases; bases outside gene matches: 8. The CDR3 spans 15 residues. Germline CDR1 reads SGHTA; CDR2 reads FQGNSA. DNA for the CDR3: TGTGCCAGCAGCTTTAGGGACAGGGGGTCTATGGGCTACACCTTC. Translation: CASSFRDRGSMGYTF.

The chain uses TRBV2 and TRBJ1-1, with no clear D. The CDR3 sequence is 14 residues long. The V and J ends lost 2 bases and 3 bases respectively, with 10 bases between them. Germline lookup yields CDR1 SNHLY and CDR2 FYNNEI. DNA of the CDR3: TGTGCCAGCAGTGAATTTGGATTAGACACTGAAGCTTTCTTT. This gives the protein CASSEFGLDTEAFF.

The chain is built from TRBV6-2 or TRBV6-3 and TRBJ2-4; D is uncertain. The V end lost 3 bases, the J end lost 6 bases, and 12 bases lay between the germline ends. Germline V gives CDR1 MNHEY, CDR2 SVGEGT. The CDR3 is made up of 14 amino acids. The CDR3: CASSYDPTRNIQYF. In DNA, the CDR3 is TGTGCCAGCAGTTATGACCCGACTCGAAACATTCAGTACTTC.

This clonotype was seen only a few times. The chain carries TRBV7-8 and TRBJ2-3; TRBD2 is a possible D gene (6 bases). CDR3 length: 15 residues. Trimming shortened V by 2 bases and J by 2 bases, and 11 bases separated the two germline ends. The germline V gene has CDR1 SGHVS and CDR2 FQNEAQ. The DNA of the CDR3 is TGTGCCAGCAGCTTATCTTGGGACTCCACAGATACGCAGTATTTT. Translation gives CASSLSWDSTDTQYF.

The chain carries TRBV4-1 and TRBJ2-1; D is possibly TRBD1 (6 bases). This CDR3 region has 14 residues. V lost 1 base and J 3 bases, leaving 7 bases between the germline ends. CDR1 and CDR2 from the germline V gene are MGHRA and YSYEKL. CDR3 nucleotide sequence: TGCGCCAGCAGCCAAGCGACAGGCTACAATGAGCAGTTCTTC. The encoded protein is CASSQATGYNEQFF.

The chain is built from TRBV6-2 or TRBV6-3 and TRBJ1-1; the match to TRBD1 covers 7 bases. The CDR3 loop spans 16 amino acids. The trim removed 3 bases at V and 5 bases at J, leaving 12 bases unmatched. CDR1 and CDR2 (germline): MNHEY, SVGEGT. CDR3 region: CASSYGRGGARTEAFF. The CDR3 nucleotides read TGTGCCAGCAGTTATGGGAGAGGGGGCGCGAGGACTGAAGCTTTCTTT.

This clonotype was found many times. The chain uses TRBV7-2 and TRBJ1-5; D perhaps matches TRBD1 (5 bases). The CDR3 is 13 amino acids. The V end lost 6 bases, the J end lost 10 bases, and 16 bases lay between the germline ends. Per germline, CDR1 SGHTA and CDR2 FQGNSA. The CDR3 spells CASRMGPVGPQHF. The CDR3 bases are TGTGCCAGCAGGATGGGACCCGTAGGACCCCAGCATTTT.

The chain links TRBV4-1 to TRBJ2-1; TRBD2 aligns across 8 bases. The CDR3 contains 16 residues. The V segment lost 0 bases and the J segment 5 bases; nucleotides outside the gene matches: 6. Germline V gene sequence: CDR1 MGHRA, CDR2 YSYEKL. CDR3 protein: CASSQDGGGTDNEQFF. In nucleotides, the CDR3 is TGCGCCAGCAGCCAAGACGGCGGGGGGACTGACAATGAGCAGTTCTTC.

This chain joins TRBV19 and TRBJ2-7, with 10 bases identical to TRBD2. The junction had 15 bases not matched to a gene; V was cut back by 10 bases and J by 6 bases. The length of the CDR3 is 15 residues. The germline gives CDR1 LNHDA, CDR2 SQIVND (reference sequence). In nucleotides, the CDR3 is TGTGCCACCCGCGCGGTCCCGGGACTAGCGTCCGAGCAGTACTTC. Its translation: CATRAVPGLASEQYF.

The chain has TRBV27 and TRBJ2-7, with 9 bases aligning to TRBD1. V lost 7 bases and J lost 6; bases outside the gene matches: 16. There are 16 residues in the CDR3. The germline gives CDR1 MNHEY, CDR2 SMNVEV (reference sequence). The CDR3 sequence: CASIPRGTGRGSEQYF. The DNA for the CDR3 is TGTGCCAGCATCCCAAGGGGGACAGGGAGAGGTAGCGAGCAGTACTTC.

In its sample, this clonotype was seen many times. The chain has TRBV7-6 and TRBJ1-4, with TRBD1 matching 8 bases. Losses at the gene ends were 3 bases for V and 3 bases for J; bases not matched to a gene: 3. Looked up from germline, CDR1 is SGHVS and CDR2 is FNYEAQ. CDR3 size: 15 residues. The chain's CDR3 is CASSFRGQANEKLFF. CDR3 in DNA: TGTGCCAGCAGCTTCAGGGGGCAGGCTAATGAAAAACTGTTTTTT.

V is TRBV20-1 and J is TRBJ2-4; no clear D gene. V was pared by 0 bases and J by 1 base, with 4 bases between. The CDR3 is 13 residues long. CDR1 DFQATT and CDR2 SNEGSKA come from the germline V gene (reference sequence). The CDR3 DNA is TGCAGTGCTAGAGATGGTGCCAAAAACATTCAGTACTTC. Translated, it gives CSARDGAKNIQYF.

J is TRBJ2-3 and V is TRBV6-6; D may correspond to TRBD1 or TRBD2 (5 bases each). Trimming removed 10 bases from V and 6 bases from J, with 14 bases in between. Germline V gene lookup returns CDR1 MNHNY and CDR2 SVGAGI (reference sequence). The CDR3 is made up of 12 amino acids. This CDR3 reads CATGAPADTQYF. Written as DNA, the CDR3 is TGTGCCACCGGGGCCCCAGCCGATACGCAGTATTTT.

This rearrangement joins TRBV7-9 to TRBJ2-7, with a tentative D call TRBD1 (6 bases). Germline-derived CDR1 and CDR2 are SEHNR and FQNEAQ (reference sequence). The CDR3 consists of 15 residues. Trimming removed 4 bases from V and 8 bases from J, with 21 bases in between. Written as DNA, the CDR3 is TGTGCCAGCAGCTCGCCGGGACACCGACTTTCGCAGCAGTACTTC. Encoded protein: CASSSPGHRLSQQYF.

The chain combines TRBV6-2 or TRBV6-3 with TRBJ2-1, with D possibly TRBD2 on 7 matching bases. There are 17 residues in the CDR3. Trimming took off 8 bases at V and 7 bases at J, with 27 bases between the two ends. Germline CDR1 MNHEY, CDR2 SVGEGT. The CDR3 reads CASPGGPRGEGRNEQFF. The CDR3 DNA follows: TGTGCCAGCCCCGGAGGTCCTAGGGGGGAGGGCCGGAATGAGCAGTTCTTC.

This clonotype was seen repeatedly, ten times or more. This sequence joins TRBV7-6 and TRBJ2-4; D unresolved. Germline V gene lookup returns CDR1 SGHVS and CDR2 FNYEAQ. The CDR3 contains 14 residues. Trimming pared 5 bases from V and 9 bases from J, leaving 17 bases between. CDR3: CASSPVPNHSIQYF. The CDR3 nucleotides are TGTGCCAGCAGCCCCGTACCCAATCACAGCATTCAGTACTTC.

V and J are TRBV11-2 and TRBJ1-1; no reliable D call. Trimming took 4 bases from V and 1 from J, leaving 13 bases between them. Germline V CDR1 and CDR2: SGHAT, FQNNGV. The CDR3 sequence is 15 residues long. CDR3 sequence: CASSSPKAGNTEAFF. Here the CDR3 DNA reads TGTGCCAGCAGCTCCCCTAAGGCGGGGAACACTGAAGCTTTCTTT.